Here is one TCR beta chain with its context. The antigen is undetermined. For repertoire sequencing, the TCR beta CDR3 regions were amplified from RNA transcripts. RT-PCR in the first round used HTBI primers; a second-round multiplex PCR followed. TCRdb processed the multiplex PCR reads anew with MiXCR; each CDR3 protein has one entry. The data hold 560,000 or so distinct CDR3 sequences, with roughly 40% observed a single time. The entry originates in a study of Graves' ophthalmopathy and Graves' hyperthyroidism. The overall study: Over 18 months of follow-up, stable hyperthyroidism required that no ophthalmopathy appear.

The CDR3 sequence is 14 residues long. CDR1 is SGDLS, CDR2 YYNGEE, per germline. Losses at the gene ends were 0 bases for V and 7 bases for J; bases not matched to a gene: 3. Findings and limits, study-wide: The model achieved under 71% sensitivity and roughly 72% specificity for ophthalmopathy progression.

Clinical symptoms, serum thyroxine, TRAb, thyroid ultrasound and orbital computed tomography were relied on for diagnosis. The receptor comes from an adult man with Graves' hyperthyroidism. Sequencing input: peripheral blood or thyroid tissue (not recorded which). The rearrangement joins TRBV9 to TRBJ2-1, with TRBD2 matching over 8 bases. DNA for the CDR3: TGTGCCAGCAGCGTAGAGGCTAGCGGGAATGAGCAGTTCTTC. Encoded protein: CASSVEASGNEQFF. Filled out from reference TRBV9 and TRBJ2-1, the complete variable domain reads DSGVTQTPKHLITATGQRVTLRCSPRSGDLSVYWYQQSLDQGLQFLIQYYNGEERAKGNILERFSAQQFPDLHSELNLSSLELGDSALYFCASSVEASGNEQFFGPGTRLTVL.